This T cell receptor beta chain emerged from a study of blood T cells in healthy people across ages. Study-wide points: Without sorted subsets, naive and antigen-experienced compartments could not be conclusively compared.

Points on this clonotype: The target antigen is unknown.

Primed by a sample-barcoded 5' primer and a J-beta primer mix, a second PCR proceeded for about 6 to 12 cycles. TCRdb re-called the 5' RACE reads with MiXCR, one entry per CDR3 protein. The sample has roughly 1.9 million distinct CDR3 sequences; about 39% are singletons. Germline CDR1 is MNHEY and CDR2 is SVGAGI. This CDR3 comprises 16 residues. Trimming at V came to 0 bases and at J to 3 bases, leaving 7 bases not matched to a gene. This sequence joins TRBV6-5 and TRBJ2-7; 8 bases are a match to TRBD1. Sequencing used blood. The receptor was derived from a human donor in good health. The CDR3 sequence is CASSYSTGGSLYEQYF. The CDR3 region has the DNA TGTGCCAGCAGTTACTCTACAGGGGGTTCCCTCTACGAGCAGTACTTC.